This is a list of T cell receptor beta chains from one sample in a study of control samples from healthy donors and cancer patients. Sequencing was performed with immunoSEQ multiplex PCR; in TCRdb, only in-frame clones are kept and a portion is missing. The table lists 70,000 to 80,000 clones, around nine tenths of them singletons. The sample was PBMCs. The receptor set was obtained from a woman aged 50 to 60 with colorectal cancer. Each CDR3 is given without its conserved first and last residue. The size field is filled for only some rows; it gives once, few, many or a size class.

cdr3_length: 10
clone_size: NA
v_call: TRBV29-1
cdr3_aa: SVKRGEETQY

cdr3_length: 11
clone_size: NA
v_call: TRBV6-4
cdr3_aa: ASSTELNTEAF

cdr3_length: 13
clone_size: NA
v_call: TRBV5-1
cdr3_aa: ASSLAIGEMDEAF

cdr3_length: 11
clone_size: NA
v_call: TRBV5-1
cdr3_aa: ASSADSNYGYT

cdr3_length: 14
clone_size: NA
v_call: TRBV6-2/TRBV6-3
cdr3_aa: ASTPPLAVGTDTQY

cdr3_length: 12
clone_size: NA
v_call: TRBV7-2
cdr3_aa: ASSLAGFGDTQY

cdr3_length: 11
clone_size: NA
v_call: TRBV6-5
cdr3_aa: AIELQGAEGYT

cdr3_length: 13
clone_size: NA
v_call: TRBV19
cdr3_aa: ASSIGFVRASEAF

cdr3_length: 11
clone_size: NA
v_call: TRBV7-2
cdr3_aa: ASSLKGSGELF

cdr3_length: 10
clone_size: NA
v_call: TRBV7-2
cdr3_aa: ASSLSESPLH

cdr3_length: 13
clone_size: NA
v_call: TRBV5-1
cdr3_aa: ASRDGPGTGNTIY

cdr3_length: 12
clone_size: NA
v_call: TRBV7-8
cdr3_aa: ASSPWGNNQPQH

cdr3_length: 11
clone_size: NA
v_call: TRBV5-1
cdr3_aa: ASSYRQGAEAF

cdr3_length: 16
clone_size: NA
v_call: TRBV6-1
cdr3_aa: ASSEARVAGGGTDTQY

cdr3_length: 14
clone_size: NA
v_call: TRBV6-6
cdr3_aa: ASSYNLGTGRDGYT

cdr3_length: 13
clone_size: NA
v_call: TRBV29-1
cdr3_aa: SVEDRLRARDEQF

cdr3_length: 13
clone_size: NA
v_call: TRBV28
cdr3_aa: ASRYRGYSNQPQH

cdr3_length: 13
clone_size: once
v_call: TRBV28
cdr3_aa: ASSLRAGGPKTQY

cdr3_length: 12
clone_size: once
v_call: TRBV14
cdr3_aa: ASSPTGLYNEQF

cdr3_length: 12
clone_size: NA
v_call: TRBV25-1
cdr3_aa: ASSTGQGVMSYT

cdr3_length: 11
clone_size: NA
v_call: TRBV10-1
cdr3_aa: ASSPSRGQTQY

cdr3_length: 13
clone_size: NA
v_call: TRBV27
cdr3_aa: ASSASGGALNEQF

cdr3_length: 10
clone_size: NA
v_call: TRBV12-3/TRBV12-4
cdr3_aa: ASRKGNEKLF

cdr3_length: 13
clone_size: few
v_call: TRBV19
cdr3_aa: ASSIGTFSGNTIY

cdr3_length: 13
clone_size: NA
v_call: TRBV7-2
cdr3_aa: ASSLEQGGGEKLF

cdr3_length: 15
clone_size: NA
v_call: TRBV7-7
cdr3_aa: ASSPDRAYRVENTIY

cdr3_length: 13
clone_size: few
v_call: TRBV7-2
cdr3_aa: ASSKMGGPTGELF

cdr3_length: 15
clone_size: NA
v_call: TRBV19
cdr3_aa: ASSRRGTSGGADTQY

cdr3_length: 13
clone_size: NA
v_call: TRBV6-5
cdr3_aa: ASSYAGQGAWGYT

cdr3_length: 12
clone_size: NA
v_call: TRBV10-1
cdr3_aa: ASSESLAADTQY

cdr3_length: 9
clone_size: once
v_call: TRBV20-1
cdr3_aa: SATGVDTQY

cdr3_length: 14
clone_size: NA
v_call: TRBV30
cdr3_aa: AWSVGTGTGGNTIY

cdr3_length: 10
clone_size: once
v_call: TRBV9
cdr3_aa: ASSARGNTIY

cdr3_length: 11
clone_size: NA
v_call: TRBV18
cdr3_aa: ASSQTVQETQY

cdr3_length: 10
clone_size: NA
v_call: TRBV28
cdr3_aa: ASSLSPLPQY

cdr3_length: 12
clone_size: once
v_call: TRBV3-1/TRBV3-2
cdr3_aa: ASSQGPKNSPLH

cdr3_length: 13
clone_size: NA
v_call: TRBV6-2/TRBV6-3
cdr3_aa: ASSSGGSGNQPQH

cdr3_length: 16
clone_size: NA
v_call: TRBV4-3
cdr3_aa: ASSQDFWGASGTGELF

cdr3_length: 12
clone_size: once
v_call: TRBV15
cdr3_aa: ATSRDPKTPRQF

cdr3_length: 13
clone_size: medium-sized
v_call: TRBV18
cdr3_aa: ASSPGGQTNQPQH

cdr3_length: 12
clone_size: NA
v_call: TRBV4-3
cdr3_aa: ASSQVWGTGELF

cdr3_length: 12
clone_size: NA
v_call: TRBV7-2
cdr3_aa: ASSPDRGGNTIY

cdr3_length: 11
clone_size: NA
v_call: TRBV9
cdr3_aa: ASSAGDRSPLH

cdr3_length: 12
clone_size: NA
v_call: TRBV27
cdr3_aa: ASSLSNRVGGYT

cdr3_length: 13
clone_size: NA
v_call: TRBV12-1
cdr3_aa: ASSFVGSSNQPQH